Below, 11 T cell receptor beta chains from the same sample are listed, as sequenced in a study of blood T cell repertoires in COVID-19. Clones were sequenced by immunoSEQ multiplex PCR, and TCRdb holds only the in-frame ones, with some missing. This table has about 97,000 clones, roughly 80% appearing once. Sequences were obtained from peripheral blood. The receptor source for this set is a human donor in a cohort sampled during active COVID-19.

The rearrangement links TRBV9 to TRBJ2-1, with D perhaps matching TRBD2 (5 bases). V lost 0 bases, J lost 3 bases, and 7 bases lay in between. CDR1 is SGDLS and CDR2 is YYNGEE in the germline V gene. The CDR3 length is 14 residues. For the CDR3, the DNA is TGTGCCAGCAGCGTAGGAGGGCTCTACAATGAGCAGTTCTTC. Its translation is CASSVGGLYNEQFF.

Comments on this clone: Germline is not matched at one junction end, which may reflect a read error. The CDR3 loop reads CASSLTRDSGANVLAF. The CDR3 DNA follows: TGTGCCAGCAGCTTAACCAGAGACTCTGGGGCCAACGTCCTGGCTTTC. The chain is built from TRBV7-3 and TRBJ2-6; tentatively, D is TRBD1 (5 bases). This CDR3 is 16 amino acids long. Germline V gives CDR1 SGHTA, CDR2 FQGTGA.

The chain uses TRBV28 and TRBJ1-5; 9 bases are shared with TRBD1. The ends lost 5 bases at V and 5 bases at J; junction bases unmatched: 4. The CDR3 loop spans 14 amino acids. The germline V gene encodes CDR1 MDHEN and CDR2 SYDVKM. The CDR3 nucleotides are TGTGCCAGCAGTCTACAGGGGGCCGATCAGCCCCAGCATTTT. Amino acids: CASSLQGADQPQHF.

The chain is built from TRBV5-4 and TRBJ2-1; 12 positions match TRBD2. This CDR3 spans 18 amino acids. J lost 1 base, V lost 0 bases, and 5 bases had no gene match. Per the germline V gene, CDR1 is SGHNT and CDR2 is YYREEE (reference sequence). The CDR3 spells CASSLGLAGGRSYNEQFF. CDR3 bases: TGTGCCAGCAGCTTGGGGCTAGCGGGGGGGCGGTCCTACAATGAGCAGTTCTTC.

V is TRBV5-1 and J is TRBJ2-2, with TRBD2 as a possible D gene (5 bases). The CDR3 contains 14 residues. The germline V and J ends were trimmed by 4 bases and 0 bases, with 7 bases remaining between them. From germline, CDR1 is SGHRS and CDR2 YFSETQ. CDR3 DNA: TGCGCCAGCAGCCCCGGGACGAACACCGGGGAGCTGTTTTTT. Residues: CASSPGTNTGELFF.

V is TRBV5-6 and J is TRBJ2-5; D possibly corresponds to TRBD2 (6 bases). This CDR3 contains 14 residues. Germline values: CDR1 SGHDT, CDR2 YYEEEE. Trimming cost V 1 base and J 7 bases, with 14 bases left between them. The CDR3 sequence: CASSLPGDPRTQYF. For the CDR3, the DNA is TGTGCCAGCAGCTTGCCGGGAGACCCCCGGACCCAGTACTTC.

The chain couples TRBV6-1 to TRBJ2-2; perhaps TRBD1 as D (6 bases). The CDR3 extends over 16 amino acids. Deletions cut 2 bases from V and 1 base from J, with 11 bases between. In germline, CDR1 is MNHNS, CDR2 SASEGT. CDR3 nucleotide sequence: TGTGCCAGCAGTGAACAAGGGGGTCGGAACACCGGGGAGCTGTTTTTT. As protein: CASSEQGGRNTGELFF.

The CDR3 here is CASSLRQGATEAFF. The CDR3 DNA reads as TGTGCCAGCAGCTTGCGACAGGGGGCAACTGAAGCTTTCTTT. This chain links TRBV5-5 with TRBJ1-1; TRBD1 agrees at 10 bases. Trimming cost V 1 base and J 5 bases; bases outside gene matches: 2. This CDR3 spans 14 amino acids. Germline V gene data show CDR1 as SGHKS and CDR2 as YYEKEE (reference sequence).

The rearrangement joins TRBV7-2 to TRBJ1-2; tentative D call: TRBD1 (6 bases). This CDR3 contains 14 residues. Trimming left V 3 bases short and J 6 bases short, with 14 bases between. CDR1 is SGHTA and CDR2 is FQGNSA in the germline V gene. The CDR3 sequence: CASSFDRRDHGYTF. For the CDR3, the DNA is TGTGCCAGCAGCTTCGACAGGCGAGATCATGGCTACACCTTC.

The chain recombines TRBV11-3 with TRBJ2-4, with TRBD2 matching 7 bases. The CDR3 is made up of 16 amino acids. Germline CDR1 is SGHNT and CDR2 is YENEEA. V trimming: 5 bases; J trimming: 1 base; junction bases outside the gene matches: 8. CDR3 in DNA: TGTGCCAGCAGCCCCCGGGGGGAGAGGGCCAAAAACATTCAGTACTTC. Its protein is CASSPRGERAKNIQYF.

The V call is TRBV7-2, the J call TRBJ2-5; TRBD2 aligns across 8 bases. The CDR3 spans 15 residues. V lost 5 bases and J lost 5; bases outside the gene matches: 10. Looked up from germline, CDR1 is SGHTA and CDR2 is FQGNSA. Here the CDR3 DNA reads TGTGCCAGCAGCCCTAGGGTGCGGGGGGCCGAGACCCAGTACTTC. Translating it yields CASSPRVRGAETQYF. The full variable domain, rest sourced from reference TRBV7-2 and TRBJ2-5, is GAGVSQSPSNKVTEKGKDVELRCDPISGHTALYWYRQSLGQGLEFLIYFQGNSAPDKSGLPSDRFSAERTGGSVSTLTIQRTQQEDSAVYLCASSPRVRGAETQYFGPGTRLLVL.